This passage covers 6 T cell receptor beta chains from one sample sequenced in a study of a mutant IDH1 vaccine in newly diagnosed glioma. These TCRs' antigens remain unknown. Time point defined: week 47, end of study. Alongside topical imiquimod, each dose of vaccine comprised 300 ug of mutant IDH1 20-mer peptide. Only in-frame clones appear in the TCRdb table, and some are missing; sequencing was by immunoSEQ multiplex PCR. The data hold about 24,000 clones, with 84% observed a single time. Sequenced material: PBMCs, taken from a glioma patient whose treatment included an IDH1 peptide vaccine. The origin of the receptors is a man between 40 and 49 years old with glioma.

The gene calls are TRBV5-6 and TRBJ1-2; tentative D call: TRBD1 (5 bases). Trimming shortened V by 0 bases and J by 8 bases, and 14 bases separated the two germline ends. Germline lookup yields CDR1 SGHDT and CDR2 YYEEEE. The CDR3 sequence is 14 residues long. CDR3 residues: CASSLVAAQAGYTF. As DNA, the CDR3 is TGTGCCAGCAGCTTGGTCGCGGCACAGGCGGGCTACACCTTC.

The rearrangement uses TRBV6-5 and TRBJ2-1, with D perhaps TRBD2 (6 bases). This CDR3 spans 15 amino acids. Per the germline V gene, CDR1 is MNHEY and CDR2 is SVGAGI. The V gene lost 6 bases and the J gene lost 3 bases, with 15 bases spanning the gap. CDR3 sequence (DNA): TGTGCCAGCAGACGACTAGTGGGGGGCTACAATGAGCAGTTCTTC. This codes for CASRRLVGGYNEQFF.

This clone was counted once. The CDR3 coding sequence is TGCGCCAGCAGCTTGGGCATTGGCCTAGCGGGAGGCGCAGATACGCAGTATTTT. Translation: CASSLGIGLAGGADTQYF. The chain combines TRBV5-1 with TRBJ2-3; 11 nucleotides align to TRBD2. The CDR3 covers 18 residues. Germline trimming cut 0 bases from V and 4 bases from J; bases unmatched to any gene: 10. The germline CDR1 and CDR2 sequences are SGHRS and YFSETQ.

The chain couples TRBV7-6 to TRBJ2-5, with TRBD1 matching 8 bases. This CDR3 spans 15 amino acids. V shed 0 bases, J shed 1 base, and the junction held 1 base outside the gene matches. CDR1 is SGHVS, CDR2 FNYEAQ, per germline. CDR3 in amino acids: CASSLATGAQETQYF. DNA of the CDR3: TGTGCCAGCAGCTTAGCGACAGGGGCCCAAGAGACCCAGTACTTC.

The rearrangement uses TRBV6-4 and TRBJ1-2; 9 bases agree with TRBD1. The germline V gene has CDR1 MRHNA and CDR2 SNTAGT. With V trimmed by 3 bases and J by 4 bases, 3 bases remained unmatched. The length of the CDR3 is 14 residues. The CDR3 DNA reads as TGTGCCAGCAGTGAAAAGACAGGGGGCTATGGCTACACCTTC. Translation gives CASSEKTGGYGYTF.

The V and J genes are TRBV2 and TRBJ2-7; D is unclear. Germline V gene data show CDR1 as SNHLY and CDR2 as FYNNEI. This CDR3 contains 10 residues. Trimming removed 3 bases from V and 7 bases from J, with 4 bases in between. The CDR3 loop is CASSDSEQYF. The CDR3 DNA reads TGTGCCAGCAGTGATTCAGAGCAGTACTTC.